The entry below describes one T cell receptor beta chain. The antigen is undetermined. Tregs were sorted as CD4+CD25+CD127-/low cells. MiXCR, applied by TCRdb to the 5' RACE reads, yields one record per CDR3 protein. The sample includes around 30,000 distinct CDR3 sequences, over 20% of them seen just once. General observations from the study: Tumor Treg TCRs overlapped most with tumor naive CD4+ cells.

The origin of this receptor is a female donor with breast cancer. Material: tumor-infiltrating Tregs sorted from the breast tumor.

As DNA, the CDR3 is TGTGCCACCAGTGAGCGCACAGGGGGCGTAGCTTTCTTT. Encoded protein: CATSERTGGVAFF. The chain joins TRBV24-1 to TRBJ1-1; 9 bases fit TRBD1. V shed 4 bases and J 10 bases; nucleotides not matched to a gene: 6. This CDR3 region has 13 residues. Germline V gene lookup returns CDR1 KGHDR and CDR2 SFDVKD.